This T cell receptor beta chain appears in the sequencing data of a study of shared clonotypes between healthy human individuals. The CDR3 has 11 residues. Germline CDR1 and CDR2: MDHEN and SYDVKM. Profiling relied on immunoSEQ multiplex PCR, and the TCRdb table lists in-frame clones only, not all of them. The table records 900,000 to 1,200,000 clones, about four fifths of them present only once. General observations from the study: Four donors shared approximately 5% of their naive CD4 clonotypes.

The count of this clone is one. Its antigen remains unknown. An end of the junction does not agree with germline; a read error may underlie this. The specimen was memory CD4+ T cells from PBMCs. Specified subset: CD45RA-negative fraction. The V and J genes are TRBV28 and TRBJ1-1; the D gene is possibly TRBD1 (5 bases). This receptor was taken from a man between 18 and 35 years old in good health. Some clones in this sample may be carry-over from other donors' samples. The CDR3 coding sequence is TGTGCCAGCAGTTTAGGGGCTGAGGCTTTCTTT. It is translated as CASSLGAEAFF.